Below, 14 T cell receptor beta chains from the same sample are listed, as sequenced in a study of blood T cells in healthy people across ages (dated by TCRdb to 2015 to 2017). Libraries came from 5' RACE. Data came from an Illumina HiSeq 2500. A second roughly 6 to 11 cycle PCR used a sample-barcoded 5' primer and a J-beta primer mix. TCRdb reprocessing: public reads trimmed at Q25 with fastp, clones called with MiXCR, in-frame beta chains kept. One record per CDR3 amino acid sequence lists the most common genes and DNA. The sample table lists 800,000 to 900,000 distinct CDR3 sequences, about 62% of them with a count of one. Approximately 30% of the sample is held by the ten biggest clonotypes. Sequenced: blood. These receptors all stem from a young man in good health.

Worth noting for this clonotype: One base away lies a much larger clone, so this may be a sequencing read error. The genes are TRBV28 and TRBJ2-1, with 8 bases matching TRBD1. Germline values: CDR1 MDHEN, CDR2 SYDVKM. Trimming took 7 bases from V and 10 from J; bases not matched to a gene: 12. The CDR3 contains 14 residues. CDR3 region: CASTPGGAGLEQFF. For the CDR3, the DNA is TGTGCCAGCACTCCAGGGGGCGCTGGACTCGAGCAGTTCTTC.

This clonotype has only a few counts. The J gene is TRBJ1-5, the V gene TRBV6-5; D unresolved. Trimming removed 4 bases from V and 6 bases from J, with 7 bases in between. This CDR3 is built from 12 residues. Germline CDR1 MNHEY, CDR2 SVGAGI. The CDR3 DNA reads TGTGCCAGCAGTTCAGTAGGTCAGCCCCAGCATTTT. It encodes CASSSVGQPQHF.

The chain links TRBV28 to TRBJ2-3, with D possibly matching TRBD2 (7 bases). The CDR3 covers 22 residues. Per the germline V gene, CDR1 is MDHEN and CDR2 is SYDVKM. Trimming took 3 bases from V and 0 from J, leaving 31 bases between them. CDR3 in DNA: TGTGCCAGCAGTTTCCCCTCTCGGCCGAGCCCCGGTACGGGGGGCAGCACAGATACGCAGTATTTT. Amino acids: CASSFPSRPSPGTGGSTDTQYF.

J is TRBJ2-7 and V is TRBV12-3 or TRBV12-4; perhaps D is TRBD1 or TRBD2 (5 bases each). Trimming removed 6 bases at V and 6 bases at J, with 15 bases between. This CDR3 is 13 amino acids long. DNA for the CDR3: TGTGCCAGCAGCCTCCCCGGGACCGGCGAGCAGTACTTC. This gives the protein CASSLPGTGEQYF.

The V call is TRBV6-1, the J call TRBJ1-5; D is possibly TRBD1 (5 bases). V was cut by 3 bases and J by 2 bases, with 11 bases left in between. This CDR3 contains 15 residues. In germline, CDR1 is MNHNS, CDR2 SASEGT. Written as DNA, the CDR3 is TGTGCCAGCAGTGATACGGGGGTCCGCAATCAGCCCCAGCATTTT. The encoded protein is CASSDTGVRNQPQHF.

This sequence joins TRBV11-2 and TRBJ2-3; a possible D gene is TRBD1 (6 bases). The germline CDR1 and CDR2 sequences are SGHAT and FQNNGV. The CDR3 runs to 16 residues. The germline V and J ends were trimmed by 3 bases and 3 bases, with 16 bases remaining between them. This chain's CDR3 is CASSLGASLGTDTQYF. CDR3 DNA: TGTGCCAGCAGCTTGGGGGCTAGCCTAGGAACAGATACGCAGTATTTT.

V and J are TRBV4-2 and TRBJ1-1; TRBD1 matches 8 bases. There are 17 residues in the CDR3. Germline values: CDR1 LGHNA, CDR2 YNFKEQ. V lost 0 bases and J lost 4; bases outside the gene matches: 10. The CDR3 sequence is CASSQEVQGALSTEAFF. The CDR3 DNA follows: TGTGCCAGCAGCCAAGAGGTGCAGGGGGCACTCAGCACTGAAGCTTTCTTT.

In DNA, the CDR3 is TGCGCCAGCAGCCAGGTTTCGCGGGGTTATTACTCTGGGGCCAACGTCCTGACTTTC. It specifies CASSQVSRGYYSGANVLTF. The chain couples TRBV4-3 to TRBJ2-6; a weak D match, TRBD2 (6 bases). Germline V gene sequence: CDR1 LGHNA, CDR2 YSLEER. The CDR3 totals 19 residues. V shed 3 bases and J shed 0 bases, with 18 bases lying between them.

This chain links TRBV12-3 or TRBV12-4 with TRBJ2-1, with 12 bases lining up with TRBD1. The CDR3 length is 15 residues. After removal of 6 bases from V and 9 bases from J, the junction contained 9 bases not matched to a gene. This chain's CDR3 is CASRGPGQGASEQFF. DNA of the CDR3: TGTGCCAGCAGGGGACCGGGACAGGGGGCTAGTGAGCAGTTCTTC.

This clonotype turned up a few times. This chain joins TRBV29-1 and TRBJ2-1; 9 bases fit TRBD1. The CDR3 extends over 14 amino acids. Trimming took 4 bases from V and 7 from J; bases not matched to a gene: 8. The germline V gene has CDR1 SQVTM and CDR2 ANQGSEA. CDR3 region: CSVVRTGEGNEQFF. DNA of the CDR3: TGCAGCGTTGTTCGGACAGGGGAGGGGAATGAGCAGTTCTTC.

The DNA of the CDR3 is TGTGCCAGCAGCTTAAACGTACATGCTAACTATGGCTACACCTTC. This codes for CASSLNVHANYGYTF. The V and J genes are TRBV7-2 and TRBJ1-2; the D is unclear. Germline CDR1 reads SGHTA; CDR2 reads FQGNSA. The CDR3 runs to 15 residues. Trimming took 2 bases from V and 0 from J, leaving 10 bases between them.

In regard to this clonotype: This may be a read error, as it is one base from a much larger clone. The J gene is TRBJ2-1, the V gene TRBV7-9; D gene unclear. The V end lost 0 bases, the J end lost 8 bases, and 5 bases lay between the germline ends. Germline-derived CDR1 and CDR2 are SEHNR and FQNEAQ (reference sequence). This CDR3 spans 12 amino acids. CDR3 nucleotide sequence: TGTGCCAGCAGCTTAGCGAGGCATGAGCAGTTCTTC. Its translation is CASSLARHEQFF.

The V gene is TRBV6-2 or TRBV6-3, the J gene TRBJ2-3; possibly TRBD2 for D (6 bases). Per germline, CDR1 MNHEY and CDR2 SVGEGT. The CDR3 is 12 amino acids. Between the trimmed V and J ends, which lost 2 bases and 7 bases, there was a span of 7 bases. DNA of the CDR3: TGTGCCAGCAGTTACGGACTAAATACGCAGTATTTT. The encoded protein is CASSYGLNTQYF.

This clonotype has a handful of counts. This chain uses TRBV4-3 with TRBJ2-7, with 10 bases lining up with TRBD1. Germline V gene sequence: CDR1 LGHNA, CDR2 YSLEER. The CDR3 is 15 amino acids. Trimming removed 2 bases from V and 2 bases from J; junction bases left unmatched: 3. Here the CDR3 reads CASSQSGTGAYEQYF. CDR3 DNA: TGCGCCAGCAGCCAATCCGGGACAGGGGCCTACGAGCAGTACTTC.